The 24 T cell receptor beta chains listed next were all sequenced from one sample in a study of blood T cell repertoires in COVID-19 (dated by TCRdb to about 2020). Library preparation was by the immunoSEQ multiplex PCR assay. The clones in this table, taken by TCRdb from immuneACCESS, are in-frame only. Not every clone is retained; where verified, under half of the shortfall comes from an unresolved V gene, and the cause of the rest is unknown. A total of 150,000 to 200,000 clones appear in this sample, around 85% of them only once. Of the sample, about 5% falls within the top ten clones. The sequenced sample consisted of peripheral blood. The receptors were gathered from a human donor in a cohort sampled during active COVID-19.

This clone showed up just once. This chain connects TRBV27 to TRBJ1-2, with 10 bases fitting TRBD1. CDR3 length equals 17 residues. Trimming at V came to 10 bases and at J to 2 bases, leaving 16 bases not matched to a gene. Germline CDR1 and CDR2: MNHEY and SMNVEV (reference sequence). For the CDR3, the DNA is TGTGCCACACAACCGACCGGGACAGGGGCCTTCAACTATGGCTACACCTTC. This sequence encodes CATQPTGTGAFNYGYTF.

The chain carries TRBV5-1 and TRBJ2-5; TRBD2 aligns across 14 bases. This CDR3 spans 16 amino acids. V dropped 0 bases and J dropped 4; count of bases not matched to a gene: 2. Germline CDR1 reads SGHRS; CDR2 reads YFSETQ. The CDR3 DNA reads TGCGCCAGCAGCTTGGCGACTAGCGGGGGGGCAGAGACCCAGTACTTC. This sequence encodes CASSLATSGGAETQYF.

V gene TRBV9 combines with J gene TRBJ2-5; 9 bases match TRBD2. CDR3 size: 16 residues. Germline assignment: CDR1 SGDLS and CDR2 YYNGEE. Losses at the gene ends were 4 bases for V and 0 bases for J; bases not matched to a gene: 7. The CDR3 spells CASSPQGLANQETQYF. The CDR3 region has the DNA TGTGCCAGCAGCCCACAGGGACTAGCCAACCAAGAGACCCAGTACTTC.

This clone came up once. CDR3 region: CASSFSGGPRYEQYF. The DNA of the CDR3 is TGTGCCAGCAGTTTCTCGGGGGGACCGCGCTACGAGCAGTACTTC. V is TRBV28 and J is TRBJ2-7; 7 bases fit TRBD2. The junction had 8 bases not matched to a gene; V was cut back by 3 bases and J by 3 bases. Germline V lookup: CDR1 MDHEN, CDR2 SYDVKM. The CDR3 is made up of 15 amino acids.

This clone was seen once. The chain joins TRBV5-5 to TRBJ2-7; the match to TRBD2 covers 16 bases. Trimming at V came to 3 bases and at J to 4 bases, leaving 10 bases not matched to a gene. CDR3 length equals 18 residues. Germline V gene data show CDR1 as SGHKS and CDR2 as YYEKEE (reference sequence). The CDR3 DNA is TGTGCCAGCAGCTCAGGGACTAGCGGGAGGGCCAGAATTTACGAGCAGTACTTC. Translation: CASSSGTSGRARIYEQYF.

The chain recombines TRBV18 with TRBJ1-6; 8 nucleotides agree with TRBD1. V dropped 4 bases and J dropped 0; count of bases not matched to a gene: 8. Germline CDR1 reads KGHSH; CDR2 reads LQKENI. The CDR3 sequence is 18 residues long. Here the CDR3 reads CASSLDRGRSSYNSPLHF. The CDR3 DNA sequence: TGTGCCAGCTCACTTGACAGGGGCCGGAGCTCCTATAATTCACCCCTCCACTTT. The entire variable domain, with the rest obtained from reference TRBV18 and TRBJ1-6, is as follows: NAGVMQNPRHLVRRRGQEARLRCSPMKGHSHVYWYRQLPEEGLKFMVYLQKENIIDESGMPKERFSAEFPKEGPSILRIQQVVRGDSAAYFCASSLDRGRSSYNSPLHFGNGTRLTVT.

The chain recombines TRBV6-6 with TRBJ2-7, with D perhaps matching TRBD2 (5 bases). Germline V lookup: CDR1 MNHNY, CDR2 SVGAGI (reference sequence). CDR3 length: 14 amino acids. V lost 0 bases, J lost 7 bases, and 13 bases lay in between. CDR3 loop: CASSYSPGLGEQYF. CDR3 nucleotides: TGTGCCAGCAGTTACTCTCCGGGGTTGGGGGAGCAGTACTTC.

The genes are TRBV4-3 and TRBJ1-1, with a weak D call TRBD1 (5 bases). V was clipped by 0 bases and J by 5 bases, with 10 bases between them. The CDR3 is 14 residues long. Germline-derived CDR1 and CDR2 are LGHNA and YSLEER. This CDR3 reads CASSQDRDWTEAFF. CDR3 coding DNA: TGCGCCAGCAGCCAAGACAGGGATTGGACTGAAGCTTTCTTT.

The V gene is TRBV7-2, the J gene TRBJ2-3; 14 bases fit TRBD2. The CDR3 spans 16 residues. V shed 3 bases, J shed 6 bases, and the junction held 5 bases outside the gene matches. The V gene's germline CDR1 is SGHTA and CDR2 FQGNSA. The CDR3 here is CASSLLTSGGADTQYF. CDR3 nucleotide sequence: TGTGCCAGCAGCTTGTTGACTAGCGGGGGGGCTGATACGCAGTATTTT.

V and J are TRBV11-1 and TRBJ2-5; D is unclear. CDR1 is SGHAT, CDR2 FQDESV, per germline (reference sequence). The CDR3 extends over 16 amino acids. V was cut by 2 bases and J by 2 bases, with 15 bases left in between. CDR3 bases: TGTGCCAGCAGCTTAACCCCTCTTGGCAGTCAAGAGACCCAGTACTTC. Translating it yields CASSLTPLGSQETQYF.

The chain employs TRBV19 and TRBJ2-5; D unclear. V was shortened by 3 bases and J by 1 base, with 9 bases between the two germline ends. Germline CDR1 reads LNHDA; CDR2 reads SQIVND (reference sequence). The CDR3 extends over 14 amino acids. CDR3 residues: CASSMRQIQETQYF. In DNA form, the CDR3 reads TGTGCCAGTAGTATGAGGCAGATCCAAGAGACCCAGTACTTC.

V gene TRBV7-2 combines with J gene TRBJ1-1; 8 bases are shared with TRBD1. Germline-derived CDR1 and CDR2 are SGHTA and FQGNSA. V was clipped by 2 bases and J by 4 bases; unmatched bases: 3. CDR3 size: 14 residues. The CDR3 region is CASSLYRGATEAFF. The CDR3 DNA is TGTGCCAGCAGCTTATACAGGGGGGCCACTGAAGCTTTCTTT.

The chain uses TRBV3-1 (or the pseudogene TRBV3-2) and TRBJ2-3; 15 nucleotides line up with TRBD2. V dropped 2 bases and J dropped 2; count of bases not matched to a gene: 2. Germline V gene data show CDR1 as LGHDT and CDR2 as YNNKEL (reference sequence). This CDR3 has 17 amino acids. The CDR3 DNA reads TGTGCCAGCAGCCAAAGGACTAGCGGGAGGGCCACAGATACGCAGTATTTT. It translates to CASSQRTSGRATDTQYF.

This clone came up a few times. This chain links TRBV15 with TRBJ1-6, with 8 bases identical to TRBD1. The trim removed 1 base at V and 10 bases at J, leaving 6 bases unmatched. This CDR3 comprises 15 residues. Per germline, CDR1 LNHNV and CDR2 YYDKDF (reference sequence). The CDR3 is CATSRARTGNSPLHF. In DNA, the CDR3 is TGTGCCACCAGCAGAGCTAGGACAGGGAACTCACCCCTCCACTTT.

This rearrangement joins TRBV30 to TRBJ1-4; D ambiguous. The CDR3 runs to 12 residues. V was clipped by 2 bases and J by 8 bases, with 9 bases between them. Germline V lookup: CDR1 GTSNPN, CDR2 SVGIG (reference sequence). CDR3 bases: TGTGCCTGGAGTCCTGGCACCGAAAAACTGTTTTTT. Its translation is CAWSPGTEKLFF.

V usage is TRBV5-4 and J usage is TRBJ2-7; D may be TRBD1 (6 bases). CDR1 is SGHNT and CDR2 is YYREEE in the germline V gene (reference sequence). Trimming pared 0 bases from V and 3 bases from J, leaving 13 bases between. The CDR3 has 15 amino acids. CDR3 nucleotide sequence: TGTGCCAGCAGCTTGGAGGCAGGGGAAATCTACGAGCAGTACTTC. Translated, it gives CASSLEAGEIYEQYF.

CDR3 nucleotides: TGTGCCAGCAGCCCCATCGGGGGCCAAGAGACCCAGTACTTC. Its translation: CASSPIGGQETQYF. The rearrangement links TRBV5-6 to TRBJ2-5; possible D gene TRBD2, 6 bases. The CDR3 is 14 amino acids. Trimming stripped 4 bases from V and 1 base from J, with 11 bases between. Germline CDR1 SGHDT, CDR2 YYEEEE.

The rearrangement uses TRBV4-3 and TRBJ1-1; D is perhaps TRBD1 (5 bases). The CDR3 spans 15 residues. The ends were cut back, 0 bases at V and 2 bases at J, with 10 bases in the middle. CDR1 and CDR2 (germline): LGHNA, YSLEER. CDR3 bases: TGCGCCAGCAGCCAAGATTGGGGCGCTAACACTGAAGCTTTCTTT. This codes for CASSQDWGANTEAFF.

Comments on this clone: Different DNA sequences within this sample yield the same CDR3. This sequence joins TRBV15 and TRBJ2-7; 11 bases align to TRBD1. The CDR3 runs to 14 residues. Germline V gives CDR1 LNHNV, CDR2 YYDKDF (reference sequence). Trimming cost V 3 bases and J 2 bases; bases outside gene matches: 0. As DNA, the CDR3 is TGTGCCACCAGCAGGGACAGGGGGCCCTACGAGCAGTACTTC. Protein: CATSRDRGPYEQYF.

The chain employs TRBV5-1 and TRBJ2-1; 8 nucleotides align to TRBD2. The junction had 9 bases not matched to a gene; V was cut back by 6 bases and J by 1 base. Germline V gene data show CDR1 as SGHRS and CDR2 as YFSETQ. The CDR3 covers 16 residues. DNA of the CDR3: TGCGCCAGCACGTCATTTACGGGGGGGTCCTACAATGAGCAGTTCTTC. Its translation is CASTSFTGGSYNEQFF.

The rearrangement uses TRBV7-9 and TRBJ1-2, with D unclear. Germline assignment: CDR1 SEHNR and CDR2 FQNEAQ (reference sequence). V was trimmed by 4 bases and J by 4 bases, leaving 13 bases between them. The CDR3 covers 14 residues. The CDR3 nucleotides read TGTGCCAGCAGCTACCCATCGGAGGGCTATGGCTACACCTTC. Translation gives CASSYPSEGYGYTF.

The CDR3 DNA follows: TGTGCCAGCAGCTTAGCGGGGGGGGAGGAGACCCAGTACTTC. This encodes CASSLAGGEETQYF. The chain recombines TRBV11-3 with TRBJ2-5; 8 nucleotides line up with TRBD2. The ends lost 1 base at V and 5 bases at J; junction bases unmatched: 3. The germline V gene encodes CDR1 SGHNT and CDR2 YENEEA. The CDR3 has 14 amino acids.

J is TRBJ2-7 and V is TRBV15; no clear D gene. V lost 5 bases and J lost 9, with 14 bases in between. Germline V gene lookup returns CDR1 LNHNV and CDR2 YYDKDF (reference sequence). There are 12 residues in the CDR3. As DNA, the CDR3 is TGTGCCACCAGCCAGACCGGCCGGGTGCAGTACTTC. Its translation: CATSQTGRVQYF. Variable domain in full (rest from reference TRBV15 and TRBJ2-7): DAMVIQNPRYQVTQFGKPVTLSCSQTLNHNVMYWYQQKSSQAPKLLFHYYDKDFNNEADTPDNFQSRRPNTSFCFLDIRSPGLGDTAMYLCATSQTGRVQYFGPGTRLTVT.

The chain is built from TRBV14 and TRBJ2-7, with D unclear. Germline CDR1 reads SGHDN; CDR2 reads FVKESK. The V gene lost 1 base and the J gene lost 3 bases, with 19 bases spanning the gap. The CDR3 spans 17 residues. CDR3 nucleotide sequence: TGTGCCAGCAGCCAAGCCAAAGTTCTGGGCCTTAGCTACGAGCAGTACTTC. Its protein is CASSQAKVLGLSYEQYF.